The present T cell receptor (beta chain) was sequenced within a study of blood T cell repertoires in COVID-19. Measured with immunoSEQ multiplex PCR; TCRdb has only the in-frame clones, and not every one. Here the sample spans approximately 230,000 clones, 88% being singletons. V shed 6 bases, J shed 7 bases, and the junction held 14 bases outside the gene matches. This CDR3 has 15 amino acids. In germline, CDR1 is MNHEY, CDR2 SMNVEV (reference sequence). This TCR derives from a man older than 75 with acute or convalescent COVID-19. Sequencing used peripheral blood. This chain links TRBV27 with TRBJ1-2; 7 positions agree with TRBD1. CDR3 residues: CASSPTGQLTIGYTF. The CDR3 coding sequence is TGTGCCAGCAGCCCAACGGGACAGCTAACTATTGGCTACACCTTC.